These T cell receptor beta chains were read from a single sample in a study of blood T cell repertoires in COVID-19. Method: immunoSEQ multiplex PCR; TCRdb's copy keeps in-frame clones and lacks some. The data hold over 30,000 clones, with roughly nine tenths observed a single time. What was sequenced was peripheral blood. These receptors originate from a man aged 65 to 85 with active COVID-19. The conserved cysteine and the conserved F or W are not part of the CDR3 here. The D gene is left open where the match is weak.

V gene,D gene,CDR3 protein
TRBV24-1,.,ATSGVQGQPQH
TRBV12-5,.,ASGLVGQSGELF
TRBV9,.,ASSVTPGQENSPLH
TRBV6-6,.,ASSYLVGETQY
TRBV7-8,.,ASSLGGSNYGYT
TRBV23-1,TRBD2,ASSQKAPGRRDTQY
TRBV3-1/TRBV3-2,TRBD1,ASSQYRGSYEQY
TRBV18,TRBD1,ASSTGTGNLEQY
TRBV3-1/TRBV3-2,TRBD2,ASSQRGLAGGRQF
TRBV6-1,.,ASSDRSGQGGRNSPLH
TRBV19,.,ASSQGFTYEQY
TRBV12-3/TRBV12-4,TRBD1,ASSAGGYGYT
TRBV15,.,ATTWERTDTQY
TRBV3-1/TRBV3-2,TRBD1,ASTLWTGTRGTDTGELF
TRBV19,TRBD1,ASKGGTGFDGYT
TRBV28,.,ASGEGVPGNQPQH
TRBV5-1,TRBD1,ASTTGTANEKLF
TRBV5-4,.,ASSLRASNTGELF